This TCR beta chain came from a study of cytomegalovirus exposure and HLA in healthy donors. Worth noting for this clone: Its target is unknown.

Study-level findings and limits: The study dropped some indistinguishable V segments, TRBV6-2 and TRBV6-3 among them.

J gave up 6 bases and V 0 bases, and 4 bases lay outside the gene matches. Germline lookup yields CDR1 SGHRS and CDR2 YFSETQ. This CDR3 spans 14 amino acids. The PCR used 60 Vbeta and 13 Jbeta primers. Here immunoSEQ multiplex PCR was the method, and the copy in TCRdb shows in-frame clones only, minus some. The table includes about 200,000 clones, roughly 80% detected once. The rearrangement links TRBV5-1 to TRBJ2-7; 9 positions agree with TRBD1. The sequenced sample was PBMCs. The receptor was derived from a male donor in good health and CMV-seropositive. DNA of the CDR3: TGCGCCAGCAGCTTGGTCGAGACAGGGGGCGAGCAGTACTTC. It encodes CASSLVETGGEQYF. Using reference TRBV5-1 and TRBJ2-7 for the parts outside the CDR3, the full variable domain is KAGVTQTPRYLIKTRGQQVTLSCSPISGHRSVSWYQQTPGQGLQFLFEYFSETQRNKGNFPGRFSGRQFSNSRSEMNVSTLELGDSALYLCASSLVETGGEQYFGPGTRLTVT.